This T cell receptor (beta chain) was retrieved from a study of T cells in Graves' hyperthyroidism and ophthalmopathy. Study at large: Peripheral blood sampling occurred at initial diagnosis, before any treatment. Overall study results and limits: Blood shared most expanded thyroid clonotypes above 0.001.

Diagnosis relied on clinical symptoms, serum thyroxine and TRAb, thyroid ultrasound and orbital computed tomography. The CDR3 spans 15 residues. The germline CDR1 and CDR2 sequences are LNHDA and SQIVND (reference sequence). Trimming removed 7 bases at V and 1 base at J, with 16 bases between. TCR beta CDR3 regions were amplified from RNA transcripts. TCR CDR3 regions were first amplified by RT-PCR with HTBI primers. One entry per CDR3 protein results from TCRdb running MiXCR on the multiplex PCR reads. In the table there are 450,000 to 550,000 distinct CDR3 sequences, around a quarter of which are singletons. Turning to this clonotype: Its antigen is currently unknown. With a much larger clone just one base away, this may be a read error.

The sequence was obtained from a young woman with Graves' ophthalmopathy. The V and J genes are TRBV19 and TRBJ1-1; D gene unclear. The source material was blood. The CDR3 protein is CASIPSTVRNTEAFF. The CDR3 nucleotides are TGTGCCAGTATTCCCTCGACGGTGAGGAACACTGAAGCTTTCTTT. The whole variable domain, remainder taken from reference TRBV19 and TRBJ1-1, is DGGITQSPKYLFRKEGQNVTLSCEQNLNHDAMYWYRQDPGQGLRLIYYSQIVNDFQKGDIAEGYSVSREKKESFPLTVTSAQKNPTAFYLCASIPSTVRNTEAFFGQGTRLTVV.